The clone carrying this T cell receptor (beta chain) was detected a few times. This sample was taken from a study of T-cell memory formation after mild COVID-19. TCRdb itself ran the 5' RACE reads through MiXCR, one entry per CDR3 protein. The data contain 450,000 or so distinct CDR3 sequences, 20% to 30% of them singletons. Trimming cost V 4 bases and J 3 bases, with 31 bases left between them. The length of the CDR3 is 20 residues. Germline CDR1 reads SGHNT; CDR2 reads YENEEA. Material: PBMCs or a T cell subset sorted from them (not recorded which). This sequence originates from an adult woman who had mild COVID-19 (a few samples of this study predate the infection). Cell type and time point are not known. The rearrangement uses TRBV11-3 and TRBJ2-7; D is tentatively TRBD1 or TRBD2 (5 bases each). The CDR3 protein is CASSSRGPRGFGSSDYEQYF. DNA for the CDR3: TGTGCCAGCAGCTCCCGGGGACCCCGAGGCTTTGGGAGTTCGGACTACGAGCAGTACTTC.